A single sample is the source of the 14 T cell receptor beta chains below, sequenced in a study of T cell clones after liver transplantation. TCRdb's table, derived via immunoSEQ multiplex PCR, lists solely in-frame clones and lacks some. The data hold several thousand clones, with 60% to 80% observed a single time. Sequencing used CD8+ T cells from blood, obtained just over 45 months after liver transplant. These TCRs come from a human patient who received a liver transplant. The graft donor may account for some of the T cells.

The genes are TRBV6-1 and TRBJ1-5; the D is unclear. Germline CDR1 is MNHNS and CDR2 is SASEGT. Between the trimmed V and J ends, which lost 6 bases and 9 bases, there was a span of 9 bases. The CDR3 runs to 11 residues. The CDR3 DNA sequence: TGTGCCAGCAGCGCCTCGAGGCCCCAGCATTTT. This translates into CASSASRPQHF.

This clone was counted a single time. The chain carries TRBV10-1 and TRBJ2-3; 9 bases map to TRBD1. The CDR3 is 18 residues long. Trimming removed 3 bases from V and 1 base from J; junction bases left unmatched: 11. Germline CDR1 and CDR2: WNHNN and SYGVQD (reference sequence). CDR3 amino acids: CASSDEGTGGVGTDTQYF. As DNA, the CDR3 is TGCGCCAGCAGTGATGAAGGAACAGGGGGCGTCGGCACAGATACGCAGTATTTT.

V and J are TRBV19 and TRBJ2-1; D ambiguous. This CDR3 comprises 12 residues. CDR1 is LNHDA and CDR2 is SQIVND in the germline V gene (reference sequence). Deletions cut 3 bases from V and 4 bases from J, with 4 bases between. The CDR3 reads CASSISYNEQFF. CDR3 nucleotide sequence: TGTGCCAGTAGTATTTCGTACAATGAGCAGTTCTTC.

J is TRBJ2-7 and V is TRBV5-1, with 7 bases that match TRBD2. Germline-derived CDR1 and CDR2 are SGHRS and YFSETQ. CDR3 size: 16 residues. Trimming at V came to 4 bases and at J to 0 bases, leaving 10 bases not matched to a gene. CDR3 region: CASSPRLTSASYEQYF. DNA for the CDR3: TGCGCCAGCAGCCCCCGGCTCACTAGCGCCTCCTACGAGCAGTACTTC.

The J gene is TRBJ2-7, the V gene TRBV11-2, with TRBD2 matching 10 bases. This CDR3 is 17 amino acids long. After removal of 0 bases from V and 5 bases from J, the junction contained 10 bases not matched to a gene. CDR1 and CDR2 from the germline V gene are SGHAT and FQNNGV. The CDR3 coding sequence is TGTGCCAGCAGCTTAGACGGTGAGCGGGAGGGCCTCCACGAGCAGTACTTC. Amino acid sequence: CASSLDGEREGLHEQYF.

The chain combines TRBV14 with TRBJ1-1; D is ambiguous. V lost 6 bases, J lost 1 base, and 9 bases lay in between. The CDR3 runs 13 residues. CDR1 SGHDN and CDR2 FVKESK come from the germline V gene. CDR3 in amino acids: CASRPTPNTEAFF. The CDR3 nucleotides are TGTGCCAGCAGACCAACACCGAACACTGAAGCTTTCTTT. Supplemented by reference TRBV14 and TRBJ1-1, the full variable domain reads EAGVTQFPSHSVIEKGQTVTLRCDPISGHDNLYWYRRVMGKEIKFLLHFVKESKQDESGMPNNRFLAERTGGTYSTLKVQPAELEDSGVYFCASRPTPNTEAFFGQGTRLTVV.

The genes are TRBV27 and TRBJ2-4; maybe TRBD2 (5 bases). Germline-derived CDR1 and CDR2 are MNHEY and SMNVEV (reference sequence). The CDR3 is made up of 16 amino acids. Trimming removed 3 bases from V and 0 bases from J, with 12 bases in between. CDR3 in amino acids: CASSFRSGEAKNIQYF. CDR3 DNA: TGTGCCAGCAGTTTCAGAAGCGGAGAAGCCAAAAACATTCAGTACTTC.

The rearrangement uses TRBV11-2 and TRBJ2-7; possible D gene TRBD2, 6 bases. Trimming took 3 bases from V and 7 from J, leaving 16 bases between them. The CDR3 extends over 14 amino acids. Per germline, CDR1 SGHAT and CDR2 FQNNGV. CDR3 coding DNA: TGTGCCAGCAGCTTCGCCGGGACTTCAGGAGAGCAGTACTTC. The encoded protein is CASSFAGTSGEQYF.

J is TRBJ1-5 and V is TRBV5-6; 7 nucleotides align to TRBD1. V lost 4 bases to trimming and J lost 6 bases; unmatched junction nucleotides: 10. This CDR3 is 15 amino acids long. From germline, CDR1 is SGHDT and CDR2 YYEEEE. The CDR3 bases are TGTGCCAGCAGCGCAGGGGACAGTATCACTCAGCCCCAGCATTTT. Its translation is CASSAGDSITQPQHF.

V is TRBV19 and J is TRBJ1-4, with 9 bases matching TRBD1. The CDR3 is 15 residues long. Germline CDR1 and CDR2: LNHDA and SQIVND (reference sequence). V lost 5 bases and J lost 11; bases outside the gene matches: 12. CDR3 loop: CASSWSTGGGRKLFF. CDR3 coding DNA: TGTGCCAGTAGTTGGTCGACAGGGGGTGGGCGGAAACTGTTTTTT.

This CDR3 reads CASNGGARIGGYTF. DNA of the CDR3: TGCGCCAGCAATGGGGGAGCGCGCATTGGGGGCTACACCTTC. The chain is built from TRBV10-2 and TRBJ1-2, with a weak D call TRBD1 (5 bases). Germline V gene sequence: CDR1 WSHSY, CDR2 SAAADI. V lost 7 bases and J 8 bases, leaving 20 bases between the germline ends. CDR3 length equals 14 residues.

V and J are TRBV4-1 and TRBJ2-1; D possibly uses TRBD1 or TRBD2 (5 bases each). V was clipped by 3 bases and J by 7 bases, with 16 bases between them. The CDR3 length is 15 residues. CDR1 and CDR2 (germline): MGHRA, YSYEKL. The CDR3 DNA sequence: TGCGCCAGCAGCCAGGGACCGGAGCCCGTGAATGAGCAGTTCTTC. Translated: CASSQGPEPVNEQFF.

The V and J genes are TRBV29-1 and TRBJ2-5, with a possible D match to TRBD2 (5 bases). From germline, CDR1 is SQVTM and CDR2 ANQGSEA. This CDR3 contains 12 residues. V gave up 4 bases and J gave up 9 bases, with 15 bases separating them. In DNA form, the CDR3 reads TGCAGCGTTGTAGGACTCCCCGGGGCCCAGTACTTC. Amino acids: CSVVGLPGAQYF. The full variable domain, its missing parts supplied by reference TRBV29-1 and TRBJ2-5, is SAVISQKPSRDICQRGTSLTIQCQVDSQVTMMFWYRQQPGQSLTLIATANQGSEATYESGFVIDKFPISRPNLTFSTLTVSNMSPEDSSIYLCSVVGLPGAQYFGPGTRLLVL.

The chain couples TRBV5-1 to TRBJ2-2; 11 bases fit TRBD1. The CDR3 is 17 residues long. Trimming at V came to 2 bases and at J to 2 bases, leaving 5 bases not matched to a gene. CDR1 SGHRS and CDR2 YFSETQ come from the germline V gene. For the CDR3, the DNA is TGCGCCAGCAGCTTAACAGGGACAGGGGGTAACACCGGGGAGCTGTTTTTT. This translates into CASSLTGTGGNTGELFF.